These 10 T cell receptor beta chains share one sample of origin, sequenced in a study of cytomegalovirus exposure and HLA in healthy donors. The study ran its PCR with 60 Vbeta and 13 Jbeta primers. Sequencing used immunoSEQ multiplex PCR; TCRdb keeps in-frame clones, though not all of them. Here the sample spans 150,000 to 200,000 clones, around four fifths being singletons. The sample taken for sequencing was PBMCs. These receptors were collected from a woman aged 35 to 49 in good health and CMV-seronegative.

The chain couples TRBV6-5 to TRBJ2-1, with D tentatively TRBD1 (5 bases). This CDR3 has 16 amino acids. Germline values: CDR1 MNHEY, CDR2 SVGAGI. The germline V and J ends were trimmed by 0 bases and 0 bases, with 9 bases remaining between them. The CDR3 loop reads CASSYSPGHSYNEQFF. The CDR3 DNA reads as TGTGCCAGCAGTTACTCGCCAGGGCACTCCTACAATGAGCAGTTCTTC.

The V call is TRBV19, the J call TRBJ1-4, with unresolved D. This CDR3 comprises 15 residues. V lost 7 bases and J 0 bases, leaving 12 bases between the germline ends. The V gene's germline CDR1 is LNHDA and CDR2 SQIVND (reference sequence). CDR3 nucleotide sequence: TGTGCCAGTAAGGATGACTCTGCAACTAATGAAAAACTGTTTTTT. Its translation: CASKDDSATNEKLFF.

The chain recombines TRBV5-1 with TRBJ2-1; the D gene is possibly TRBD1 (5 bases). Germline V gives CDR1 SGHRS, CDR2 YFSETQ. The V end was cut by 0 bases, the J end by 5 bases, with 6 bases between. The CDR3 is 13 amino acids. This chain's CDR3 is CASSLEGNNEQFF. The CDR3 DNA is TGCGCCAGCAGCTTGGAGGGGAACAATGAGCAGTTCTTC.

V usage is TRBV7-8 and J usage is TRBJ1-1; 7 nucleotides agree with TRBD1. V lost 2 bases, J lost 2 bases, and 5 bases stayed unmatched. Germline CDR1 is SGHVS and CDR2 is FQNEAQ. The CDR3 is 15 residues long. CDR3 DNA sequence: TGTGCCAGCAGCTTATGGGACAGACCCAACACTGAAGCTTTCTTT. This gives the protein CASSLWDRPNTEAFF.

This sequence joins TRBV7-9 and TRBJ2-1; a possible D gene is TRBD2 (6 bases). Trimming stripped 5 bases from V and 7 bases from J, with 12 bases between. Germline CDR1 SEHNR, CDR2 FQNEAQ (reference sequence). The CDR3 contains 13 residues. DNA for the CDR3: TGTGCCAGCAGCCGACTTGCGGGGAATGAGCAGTTCTTC. Translated, it gives CASSRLAGNEQFF.

This clone was counted a single time. The chain links TRBV7-7 to TRBJ2-1; the D gene is possibly TRBD2 (6 bases). With 1 base removed from V and 7 bases from J, the gap between germline ends came to 8 bases. In germline, CDR1 is SSHAT, CDR2 FNYEAQ (reference sequence). CDR3 size: 13 residues. The CDR3 coding sequence is TGTGCCAGCAGCTTAGAACGGGGGAATGAGCAGTTCTTC. Translated, it gives CASSLERGNEQFF.

J is TRBJ2-3 and V is TRBV9; D might be TRBD1 (5 bases). V lost 0 bases, J lost 4 bases, and 9 bases lay in between. CDR1 and CDR2 from the germline V gene are SGDLS and YYNGEE. This CDR3 has 14 residues. In DNA form, the CDR3 reads TGTGCCAGCAGCGTAGGACAGATCCCAGATACGCAGTATTTT. This encodes CASSVGQIPDTQYF.

The sample holds a few counts of this clone. The CDR3 bases are TGTGCCTGGAGTGGGGGACTAGCGGGAGGGCCCTCGGAGACCCAGTACTTC. Amino acids: CAWSGGLAGGPSETQYF. The chain combines TRBV30 with TRBJ2-5; 16 nucleotides line up with TRBD2. After removal of 1 base from V and 5 bases from J, the junction contained 7 bases not matched to a gene. The CDR3 totals 17 residues. Germline assignment: CDR1 GTSNPN and CDR2 SVGIG (reference sequence). The variable domain in full, completed from reference TRBV30 and TRBJ2-5, reads SQTIHQWPATLVQPVGSPLSLECTVEGTSNPNLYWYRQAAGRGLQLLFYSVGIGQISSEVPQNLSASRPQDRQFILSSKKLLLSDSGFYLCAWSGGLAGGPSETQYFGPGTRLLVL.

This clone was seen more than once but under ten times. In the same sample, other DNA sequences code for this CDR3. The chain joins TRBV7-8 to TRBJ1-2, with 8 nucleotides matching TRBD1. This CDR3 comprises 14 residues. Trimming cost V 4 bases and J 8 bases; bases outside gene matches: 9. Germline values: CDR1 SGHVS, CDR2 FQNEAQ. This chain's CDR3 is CASSSITGGRGYTF. In nucleotides, the CDR3 is TGTGCCAGCAGCTCGATCACAGGGGGACGAGGCTACACCTTC.

The chain has TRBV5-1 and TRBJ2-3; 8 bases are shared with TRBD2. Trimming removed 0 bases from V and 6 bases from J; junction bases left unmatched: 3. Germline V CDR1 and CDR2: SGHRS, YFSETQ. The CDR3 loop spans 14 amino acids. The CDR3 sequence: CASSLAGGSDTQYF. CDR3 bases: TGCGCCAGCAGCTTGGCGGGAGGGTCCGATACGCAGTATTTT. Filled out from reference TRBV5-1 and TRBJ2-3, the complete variable domain reads KAGVTQTPRYLIKTRGQQVTLSCSPISGHRSVSWYQQTPGQGLQFLFEYFSETQRNKGNFPGRFSGRQFSNSRSEMNVSTLELGDSALYLCASSLAGGSDTQYFGPGTRLTVL.